This paragraph reports one T cell receptor (beta chain). The antigen is unknown. CDR3 length: 17 amino acids. Germline loops: CDR1 SGDLS, CDR2 YYNGEE. Trimming left V 3 bases short and J 2 bases short, with 19 bases between. Measured with immunoSEQ multiplex PCR; TCRdb has only the in-frame clones, and not every one. The data show some 5,600 clones, with around 90% seen just once and around 8% held by the top ten. The sample is drawn from a study of T cell clonotyping in hematopoietic cell transplantation. Study-wide results and limits: Without cell sorting, CD4 versus CD8 contributions remain unresolved. Few recipient clonotypes overlapped donors; over 95% were de novo at given depth. Pathologically expanded recipient clonotypes increased progressively from day 30 to day 180 as diversity fell. Broader posttransplant TCR repertoire diversity was predicted by graft donor and pretransplant recipient Inverse Simpson Index values.

The chain uses TRBV9 and TRBJ2-3; D is possibly TRBD1 (7 bases). The clonotype originates from a male patient aged 40 to 50 who had an allogeneic stem cell transplant from an unrelated donor, so the T cells may come from the graft donor. Some clones in this sample may be carry-over from other donors' samples. Sequences were derived from peripheral blood mononuclear cells, sampled 100 days after allogeneic stem cell transplant. The CDR3, as DNA: TGTGCCAGCAGCGCAGCAGGGGGGACTTTCCCCACAGATACGCAGTATTTT. It codes for CASSAAGGTFPTDTQYF.